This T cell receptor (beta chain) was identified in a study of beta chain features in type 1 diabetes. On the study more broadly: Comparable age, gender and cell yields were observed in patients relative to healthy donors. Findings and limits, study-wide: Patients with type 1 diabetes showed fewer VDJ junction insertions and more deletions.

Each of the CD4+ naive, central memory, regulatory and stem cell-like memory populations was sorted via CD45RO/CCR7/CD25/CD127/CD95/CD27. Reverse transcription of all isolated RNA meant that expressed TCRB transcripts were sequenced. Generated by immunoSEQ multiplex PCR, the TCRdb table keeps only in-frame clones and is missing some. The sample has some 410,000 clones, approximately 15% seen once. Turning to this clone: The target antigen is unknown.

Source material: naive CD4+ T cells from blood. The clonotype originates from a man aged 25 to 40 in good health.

Here the CDR3 reads CSVRTGGWQQYF. The CDR3 DNA sequence: TGCAGCGTTAGAACAGGGGGGTGGCAGCAGTACTTC. The V call is TRBV29-1, the J call TRBJ2-7; 8 bases match TRBD1. V gave up 5 bases and J gave up 8 bases; unmatched junction bases: 8. The CDR3 has 12 residues. The V gene's germline CDR1 is SQVTM and CDR2 ANQGSEA.